The clone carrying this TCR beta chain appeared a few times. Its antigen is unknown. At one end the junction does not follow the germline gene, possibly because of a read error. The PCR ran on 60 Vbeta and 13 Jbeta primers. Method: immunoSEQ multiplex PCR; TCRdb's copy keeps in-frame clones and lacks some. The profile covers over 95,000 clones, with 60% to 85% appearing a single time and approximately 12% taken by the ten largest. Germline assignment: CDR1 SQVTM and CDR2 ANQGSEA. The CDR3 extends over 15 amino acids. This specimen belongs to a study of cytomegalovirus exposure and HLA in healthy donors. Study-wide context: Ancestry clustering placed 81% of around 400 genotyped donors in the Caucasian-associated cluster. Overall study results and limits: Judged likely to be a sequencing artifact was a cluster of highly shared sequence variants. There were fewer than 200 TCR beta chains listed as cytomegalovirus-associated. A later analysis linked about 17,000 TCR beta sequences to HLA alleles at 0.05 false discovery rate.

Material: PBMCs. The sequence derives from a woman aged 40 to 50 in good health and CMV-seropositive. The gene calls are TRBV29-1 and TRBJ1-5; TRBD1 aligns across 9 bases. CDR3 DNA sequence: TGCAGCGGTGAAGAGAACAGGGGGCCCAATCAGCCCCAGCATTTT. This translates into CSGEENRGPNQPQHF.